This T cell receptor (beta chain) emerged from a study of blood T cells in healthy people across ages. Donors ranged from about 6 to 90 years old and were healthy Caucasians in Russia. Each donor's blood draw was around 10 milliliters of peripheral blood. The total RNA that was extracted per sample amounted to at least 5 micrograms. Through a sample-barcoded 5' primer and a J-beta primer mix, a second PCR was run for roughly 7 to 11 cycles. MiXCR was run by TCRdb on the 5' RACE reads, yielding one entry per CDR3 protein. The sample has 1.5 million to 2 million distinct CDR3 sequences, about 31% seen once; the top ten hold around 10%. The CDR3 covers 16 residues. The V and J ends lost 4 bases and 3 bases, in that order; junction bases with no gene match: 7. Germline CDR1 is SGHNT and CDR2 is YENEEA.

This TCR derives from a woman aged 30 to 39 in good health. The sample taken for sequencing was blood. The chain is built from TRBV11-3 and TRBJ2-7; TRBD2 matches at 12 bases. Written as DNA, the CDR3 is TGTGCCAGCAGCTCGCGACTAGCGGGAGTGGGCTACGAGCAGTACTTC. Amino acid sequence: CASSSRLAGVGYEQYF.